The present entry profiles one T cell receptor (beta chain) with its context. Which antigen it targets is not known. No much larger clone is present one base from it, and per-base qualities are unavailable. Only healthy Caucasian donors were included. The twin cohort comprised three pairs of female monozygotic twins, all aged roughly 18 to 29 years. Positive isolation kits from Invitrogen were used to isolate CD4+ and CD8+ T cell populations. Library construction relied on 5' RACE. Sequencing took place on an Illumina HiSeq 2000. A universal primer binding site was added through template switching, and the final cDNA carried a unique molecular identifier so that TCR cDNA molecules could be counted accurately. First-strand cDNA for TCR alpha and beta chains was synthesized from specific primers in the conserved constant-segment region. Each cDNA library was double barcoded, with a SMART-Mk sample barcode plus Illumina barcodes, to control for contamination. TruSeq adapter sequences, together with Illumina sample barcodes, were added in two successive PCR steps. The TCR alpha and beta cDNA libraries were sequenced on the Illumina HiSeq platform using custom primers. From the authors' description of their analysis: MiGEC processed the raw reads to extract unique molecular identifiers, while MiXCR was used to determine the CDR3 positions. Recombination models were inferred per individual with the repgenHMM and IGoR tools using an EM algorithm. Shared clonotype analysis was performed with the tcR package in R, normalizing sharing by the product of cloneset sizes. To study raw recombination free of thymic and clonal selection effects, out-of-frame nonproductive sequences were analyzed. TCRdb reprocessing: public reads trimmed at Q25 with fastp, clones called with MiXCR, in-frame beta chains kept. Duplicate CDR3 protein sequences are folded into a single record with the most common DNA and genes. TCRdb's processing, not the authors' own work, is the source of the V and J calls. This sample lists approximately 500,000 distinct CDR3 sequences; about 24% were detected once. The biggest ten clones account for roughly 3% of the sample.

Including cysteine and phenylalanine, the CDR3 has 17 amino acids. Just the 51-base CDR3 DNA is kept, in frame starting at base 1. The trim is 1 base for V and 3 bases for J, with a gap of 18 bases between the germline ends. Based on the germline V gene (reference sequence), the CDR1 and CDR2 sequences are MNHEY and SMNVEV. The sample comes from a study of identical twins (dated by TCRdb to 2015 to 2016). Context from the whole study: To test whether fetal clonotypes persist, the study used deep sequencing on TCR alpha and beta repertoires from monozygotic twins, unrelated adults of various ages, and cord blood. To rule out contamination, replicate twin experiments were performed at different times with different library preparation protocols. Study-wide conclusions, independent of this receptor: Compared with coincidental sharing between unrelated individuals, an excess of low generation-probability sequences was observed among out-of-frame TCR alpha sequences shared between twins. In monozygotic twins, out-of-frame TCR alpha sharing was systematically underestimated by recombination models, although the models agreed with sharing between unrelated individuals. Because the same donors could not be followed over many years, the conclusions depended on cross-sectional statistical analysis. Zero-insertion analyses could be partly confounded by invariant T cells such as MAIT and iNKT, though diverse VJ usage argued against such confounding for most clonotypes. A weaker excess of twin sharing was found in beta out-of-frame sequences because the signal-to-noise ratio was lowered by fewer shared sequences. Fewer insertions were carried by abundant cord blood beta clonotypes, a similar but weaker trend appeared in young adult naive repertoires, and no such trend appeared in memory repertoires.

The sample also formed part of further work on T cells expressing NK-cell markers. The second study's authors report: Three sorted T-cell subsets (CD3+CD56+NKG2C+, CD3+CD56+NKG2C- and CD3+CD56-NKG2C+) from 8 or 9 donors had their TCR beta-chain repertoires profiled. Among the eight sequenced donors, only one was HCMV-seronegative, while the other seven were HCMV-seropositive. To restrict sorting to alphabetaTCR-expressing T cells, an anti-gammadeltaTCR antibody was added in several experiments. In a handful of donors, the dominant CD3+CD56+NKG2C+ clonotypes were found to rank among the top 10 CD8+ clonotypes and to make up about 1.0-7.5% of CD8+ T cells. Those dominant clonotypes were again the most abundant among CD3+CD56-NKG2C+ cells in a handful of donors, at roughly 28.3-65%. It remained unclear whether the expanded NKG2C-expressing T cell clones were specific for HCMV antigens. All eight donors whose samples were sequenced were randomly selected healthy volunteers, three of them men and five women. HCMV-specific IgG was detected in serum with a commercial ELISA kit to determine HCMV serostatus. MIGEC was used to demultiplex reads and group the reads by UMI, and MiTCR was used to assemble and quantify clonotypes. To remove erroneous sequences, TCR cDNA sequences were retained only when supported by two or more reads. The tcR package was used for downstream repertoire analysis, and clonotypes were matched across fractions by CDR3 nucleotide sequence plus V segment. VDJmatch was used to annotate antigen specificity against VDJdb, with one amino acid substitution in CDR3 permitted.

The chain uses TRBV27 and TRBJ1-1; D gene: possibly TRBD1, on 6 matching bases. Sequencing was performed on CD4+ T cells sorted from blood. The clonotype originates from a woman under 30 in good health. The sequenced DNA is TGTGCCAGCAGTTTATGGAGCGGGTCACAGGGCTACACTGAAGCTTTCTTT. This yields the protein CASSLWSGSQGYTEAFF.